The text below deals with one T cell receptor (beta chain). What antigen it recognizes has not been identified. No clone much larger than this one lies a single base away; base qualities are absent. TCRdb records Illumina NovaSeq 6000 as the sequencer. TCR cDNA was synthesized by 5'RACE template switching, through which a universal primer site and unique molecular identifiers were introduced. Priming of cDNA synthesis was performed from both the TCR alpha and TCR beta constant segments. Library amplification involved two PCR steps, and the second step added sample barcodes and sequencing adapters. Libraries were sequenced on Illumina HiSeq 2500 (2x100 bp) or NovaSeq (2x150 bp). As for how the authors treated the data: Demultiplexing of reads and collapsing into UMI consensus sequences were performed with MIGEC, and V(D)J alignment was carried out with MiXCR. Vaccine-responding clonotypes were identified with edgeR using replicate PBMC samples, with FDR below 0.01 and a log2 fold change above 5 up to day 15 being required. Bulk clonotypes were assigned CD4 or CD8 identity according to which sequenced CD4 or CD8 repertoire held them at higher abundance. The raw public reads went through TCRdb reprocessing: fastp at Q25, MiXCR clone calling, in-frame beta chains kept. Rows with one shared CDR3 protein collapse into an entry with the most common genes and DNA. None of the V and J calls come from the authors' own analysis; TCRdb made them. The sample table lists 250,000 to 350,000 distinct CDR3 sequences, 8.7% of them with a count of one. Clones ranked in the top ten supply 3% to 3.5% of the sample.

The data originate from a study of T cells after yellow fever vaccination (dated by TCRdb to the late 2010s). About the study as a whole: Libraries from fractions with low cell numbers were prepared with the SMART-Seq v4 Ultra Low Input RNA kit. Bulk TCR alpha and beta repertoires were sequenced longitudinally to track T-cell clones before and after primary and booster YFV17D yellow fever vaccination. Two healthy male donors, one aged 18 to 30 and one aged 30 to 40 years, made up the cohort. Blood was drawn at multiple timepoints before and after primary and secondary immunization, with bulk PBMC replicates and cell subsets isolated. Summary of the overall study and its limitations: After the booster, most clones that had expanded after primary vaccination were detected again (roughly 96% of CD4 and around nine tenths of CD8), suggesting broad maintenance of memory. The study included only a couple of donors, which limits how far the findings can be generalized. A small fraction of clonotypes appeared in both the CD4 and CD8 compartments, likely as a result of convergent recombination. Compared with the primary T-cell response, the secondary T-cell response was weaker but faster, peaking on day 5 rather than day 15. FACS-sorted repertoires could contain abundant contaminating clonotypes from the bulk population, so computational filtering was required.

The sample's treatment or condition, from its label and the paper: live attenuated yellow fever vaccine strain. A standard Ficoll-Paque protocol was used to isolate PBMCs from peripheral blood. CD4 and CD8 T-cell fractions were isolated with Dynabeads CD4 and CD8 positive selection kits. TriZol was used to extract RNA from bulk PBMCs, from CD4 and CD8 fractions, and from dextramer-positive and dextramer-negative fractions. The CDR3 runs 14 amino acids, cysteine and phenylalanine included. Here the CDR3 DNA is all that survives: 42 bases in frame from base 1. V and J lose 7 bases and 5 bases, and a span of 20 bases separates them. The germline V gene encodes CDR1 SQVTM and CDR2 ANQGSEA.

Material: CD4+ T cells sorted from PBMCs, obtained 5 days after the yellow fever booster vaccination. The chain joins TRBV29-1 to TRBJ1-1; there is no confident call for the D gene. The TCR was taken from a man aged 18 to 35 who received the YFV17D yellow fever vaccine. The CDR3 loop reads CSGVHGVLRTEAFF. In nucleotides, the sequence is TGCAGCGGGGTCCATGGGGTCCTGAGGACTGAAGCTTTCTTT.